This TCR beta chain was observed in a study of CD8+ T cells in alopecia areata. Study context: Tofacitinib exposure lasted 6 to 18 months, followed by 6 months off drug.

After removal of 4 bases from V and 8 bases from J, the junction contained 7 bases not matched to a gene. The germline gives CDR1 SGHNT, CDR2 YYREEE (reference sequence). This CDR3 spans 14 amino acids. A few counts support this clone. As for treatment: oral pan-JAK inhibitor, 5-10 mg twice daily. Reverse transcription of extracted RNA yielded cDNA, which provided the sequencing template. Method: immunoSEQ multiplex PCR; TCRdb's copy keeps in-frame clones and lacks some. The repertoire consists of around 210,000 clones, with over 60% occurring once and the leading ten covering roughly 4.2%. The sequencing used CD4+ T cells sorted from blood, collected at week 4, from a patient treated with tofacitinib. The TCR was taken from a human donor with alopecia areata. The V gene is TRBV5-4, the J gene TRBJ1-2; 11 bases fit TRBD1. The CDR3 nucleotides are TGTGCCAGCAGCACCGGACAGGGGGCGCGAGGCTACACCTTC. Its translation is CASSTGQGARGYTF.